This T cell receptor beta chain is from a study of blood T cells in healthy people across ages. Study results and limitations: Donor CMV infection status was unknown, possibly confounding age-related changes in expanded clonotypes.

Germline CDR1 is SGHTA and CDR2 is FQGNSA. This CDR3 has 12 amino acids. Sample donors were healthy Caucasian individuals that came from Russia, aged about 6 to 95. On this clonotype itself: Its specificity is not known. A far larger clone is a single base away, which makes a read error likely.

A second PCR, run for about 6 to 11 cycles, used a sample-barcoded 5' primer plus a J-beta primer mix. One entry per CDR3 protein results from TCRdb running MiXCR on the 5' RACE reads. The sample carries some 1.5 million distinct CDR3 sequences, 28% recorded once. The sequenced sample consisted of blood. The chain has TRBV7-2 and TRBJ2-7, with 8 bases identical to TRBD1. This clonotype originated in a woman in her 30s in good health. The CDR3 sequence: CASSPGGDEQCF. Here the CDR3 DNA reads TGTGCCAGCAGCCCAGGGGGCGACGAGCAGTGCTTC.